This T cell receptor beta chain was captured by sequencing in a study of CD8 T cells in ankylosing spondylitis. Study conclusions and caveats: Significantly higher representation of disease-linked clones was reported for matched ankylosing spondylitis synovial fluid. Characteristic, it appeared, of ankylosing spondylitis blood was a TCR beta motif of roughly eight highly homologous variants.

Germline V gives CDR1 SNHLY, CDR2 FYNNEI. The CDR3 runs to 15 residues. Trimming cost V 6 bases and J 2 bases, with 14 bases left between them. With molecular barcodes, quantitative 5'-RACE was used to make the TCR beta libraries. TCRdb reprocessed the 5' RACE reads with MiXCR, giving one entry per CDR3 protein. The sample includes 250,000 to 350,000 distinct CDR3 sequences, roughly 8% seen only once; the top ten take 13% to 15%. As to this clonotype: The antigen remains undetermined.

Specimen: blood, either unsorted or a sorted T cell fraction (not recorded which). This clonotype was obtained from a male donor with ankylosing spondylitis. This sequence joins TRBV2 and TRBJ1-5; maybe TRBD1 (6 bases). The CDR3 DNA reads as TGTGCCAGCAGGCTAATGGCAGGGGGCAATCAGCCCCAGCATTTT. Amino acids: CASRLMAGGNQPQHF.